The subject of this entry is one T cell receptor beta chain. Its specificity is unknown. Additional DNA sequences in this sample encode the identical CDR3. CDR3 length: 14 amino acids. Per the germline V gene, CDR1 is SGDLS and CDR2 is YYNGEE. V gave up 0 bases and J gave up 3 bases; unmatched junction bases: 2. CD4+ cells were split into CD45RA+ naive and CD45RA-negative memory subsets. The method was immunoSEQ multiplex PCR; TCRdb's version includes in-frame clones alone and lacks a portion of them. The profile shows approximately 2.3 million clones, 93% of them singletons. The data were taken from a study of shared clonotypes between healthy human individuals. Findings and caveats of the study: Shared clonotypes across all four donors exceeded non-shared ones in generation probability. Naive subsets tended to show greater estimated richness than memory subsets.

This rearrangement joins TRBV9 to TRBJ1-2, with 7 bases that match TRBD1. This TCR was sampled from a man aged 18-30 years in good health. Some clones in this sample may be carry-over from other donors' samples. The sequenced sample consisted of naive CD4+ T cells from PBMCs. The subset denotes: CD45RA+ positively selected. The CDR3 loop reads CASSVATGDYGYTF. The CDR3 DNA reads TGTGCCAGCAGCGTAGCTACAGGGGACTATGGCTACACCTTC.